This TCR beta chain is from a study of T-cell reconstitution after alpha-beta-depleted transplantation in children. The study, taken as a whole, reports: Certain patients had high TCRbeta diversity at day 60, and it came from recipient T cells and thymic progenitors that survived. A year post-transplant, T-cell counts and diversity derived mostly from newly produced T cells. The study reportedly traced alpha-beta T cells about two months after transplant to several hundred expanded graft clones.

Preparation of the TCRbeta library used unique molecular identifiers. TCRdb recomputed calls from the PCR reads with MiXCR, one row per CDR3 protein. Of about 870,000 distinct CDR3 sequences in the sample, 16% were seen once. The V and J ends lost 5 bases and 0 bases respectively, with 11 bases between them. Per germline, CDR1 SGHRS and CDR2 YFSETQ. CDR3 length equals 14 residues. This clonotype was seen repeatedly, ten times or more. Antigen: not known. The receptor's source is a male patient between 5 and 17 years old who had a stem cell transplant for acute lymphoblastic leukemia, so the T cells may come from the graft donor. The V and J genes are TRBV5-1 and TRBJ1-2, with D perhaps TRBD1 (5 bases). This material consisted of PBMCs, mostly from graft donor cells, taken 360 days after TCRalphabeta/CD19-depleted stem cell transplant. The CDR3: CASSSGAANYGYTF. The CDR3 region has the DNA TGCGCCAGCAGTAGCGGGGCAGCTAACTATGGCTACACCTTC.